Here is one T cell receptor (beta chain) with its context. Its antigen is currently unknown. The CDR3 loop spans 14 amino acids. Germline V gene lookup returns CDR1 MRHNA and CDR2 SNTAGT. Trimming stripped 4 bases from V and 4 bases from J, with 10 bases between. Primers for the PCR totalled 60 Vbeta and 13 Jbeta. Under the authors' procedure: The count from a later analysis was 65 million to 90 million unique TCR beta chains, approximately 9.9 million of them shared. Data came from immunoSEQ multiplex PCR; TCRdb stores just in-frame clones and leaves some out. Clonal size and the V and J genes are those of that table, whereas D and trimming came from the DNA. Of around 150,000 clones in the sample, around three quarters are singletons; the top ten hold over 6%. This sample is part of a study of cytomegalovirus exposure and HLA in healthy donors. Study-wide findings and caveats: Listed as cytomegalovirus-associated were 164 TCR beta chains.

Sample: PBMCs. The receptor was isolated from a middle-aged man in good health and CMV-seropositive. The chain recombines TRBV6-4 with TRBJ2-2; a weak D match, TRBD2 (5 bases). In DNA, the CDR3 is TGTGCCAGCAGTGTGGACTGGGGCACCGGGGAGCTGTTTTTT. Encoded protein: CASSVDWGTGELFF.